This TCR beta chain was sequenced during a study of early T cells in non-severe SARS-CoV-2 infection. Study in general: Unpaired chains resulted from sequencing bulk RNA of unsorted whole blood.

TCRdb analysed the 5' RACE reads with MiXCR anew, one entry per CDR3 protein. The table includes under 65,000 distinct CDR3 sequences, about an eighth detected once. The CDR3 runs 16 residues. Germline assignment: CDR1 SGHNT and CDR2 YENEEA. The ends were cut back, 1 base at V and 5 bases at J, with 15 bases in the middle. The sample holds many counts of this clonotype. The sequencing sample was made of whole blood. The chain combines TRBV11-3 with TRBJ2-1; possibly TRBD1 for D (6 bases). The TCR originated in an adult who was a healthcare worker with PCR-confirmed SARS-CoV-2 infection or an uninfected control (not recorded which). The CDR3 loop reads CASSLGPPGTNNEQFF. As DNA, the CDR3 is TGTGCCAGCAGCTTAGGCCCCCCCGGGACAAACAATGAGCAGTTCTTC. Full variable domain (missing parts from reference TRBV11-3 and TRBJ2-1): EAGVVQSPRYKIIEKKQPVAFWCNPISGHNTLYWYLQNLGQGPELLIRYENEEAVDDSQLPKDRFSAERLKGVDSTLKIQPAELGDSAVYLCASSLGPPGTNNEQFFGPGTRLTVL.